Shown below are 2 T cell receptor beta chains from a single sample sequenced in a study of blood T cell repertoires in COVID-19. The protocol was immunoSEQ multiplex PCR, while the TCRdb copy is restricted to in-frame clones and leaves out a portion. Here the sample spans 400,000 or so clones, about 90% being singletons. Sequencing was carried out using PBMCs or T cells enriched from blood (not recorded which). These receptors originate from a man between 18 and 29 years old who had recovered from COVID-19.

Written as DNA, the CDR3 is TGTGCCAGCAGTTCGAGGGGACTTCTCAATCCGAACACCGGGGAGCTGTTTTTT. It codes for CASSSRGLLNPNTGELFF. The J gene is TRBJ2-2, the V gene TRBV28; D may be TRBD2 (6 bases). Trimming took 4 bases from V and 0 from J, leaving 18 bases between them. Germline CDR1 is MDHEN and CDR2 is SYDVKM. The CDR3 length is 18 residues.

The chain has TRBV27 and TRBJ1-1, with D perhaps TRBD1 (5 bases). This CDR3 is 13 amino acids long. V was cut by 1 base and J by 10 bases, with 13 bases left in between. CDR1 is MNHEY and CDR2 is SMNVEV in the germline V gene (reference sequence). The CDR3 DNA follows: TGTGCCAGCAGTTTATATCTGGGGCGAGGAGCTTTCTTT. Protein product: CASSLYLGRGAFF.